The 25 T cell receptor beta chains given below trace back to one sample, sequenced in a study of cytomegalovirus exposure and HLA in healthy donors. Primers: 60 Vbeta forward and 13 Jbeta reverse. Profiling relied on immunoSEQ multiplex PCR, and the TCRdb table lists in-frame clones only, not all of them. The profile covers 120,000 to 150,000 clones, with 70% to 80% appearing a single time and around 10% taken by the ten largest. What was sequenced was PBMCs. These receptors all stem from a woman aged 45 to 65 in good health and CMV-seropositive.

V usage is TRBV7-9 and J usage is TRBJ2-2; maybe TRBD1 (5 bases). Germline V CDR1 and CDR2: SEHNR, FQNEAQ (reference sequence). The CDR3 is 16 residues long. V was pared by 3 bases and J by 0 bases, with 11 bases between. The CDR3 bases are TGTGCCAGCAGCTTGTTTCAGGGCCCGAACACCGGGGAGCTGTTTTTT. This sequence encodes CASSLFQGPNTGELFF.

V gene TRBV10-2 combines with J gene TRBJ2-7, with D unclear. The V end lost 0 bases, the J end lost 0 bases, and 15 bases lay between the germline ends. The CDR3 runs to 17 residues. The germline gives CDR1 WSHSY, CDR2 SAAADI. In DNA form, the CDR3 reads TGCGCCAGCAGTGAGTCGCTCATCGGGTTGAGCTCCTACGAGCAGTACTTC. Protein sequence: CASSESLIGLSSYEQYF.

This clone was seen only once. Additional DNA sequences in this sample encode the identical CDR3. The CDR3 DNA is TGTGCCAGCAGCAAGACGGGGAGCTCCTACAATGAGCAGTTCTTC. Amino acids: CASSKTGSSYNEQFF. V and J are TRBV5-6 and TRBJ2-1; D may be TRBD2 (5 bases). Germline V lookup: CDR1 SGHDT, CDR2 YYEEEE. Trimming pared 4 bases from V and 0 bases from J, leaving 11 bases between. This CDR3 is 15 amino acids long. Full variable domain (rest looked up from reference TRBV5-6 and TRBJ2-1): DAGVTQSPTHLIKTRGQQVTLRCSPKSGHDTVSWYQQALGQGPQFIFQYYEEEERQRGNFPDRFSGHQFPNYSSELNVNALLLGDSALYLCASSKTGSSYNEQFFGPGTRLTVL.

Turning to this clone: This CDR3 is also generated by other DNA sequences in the sample. V is TRBV6-5 and J is TRBJ2-5; TRBD2 matches 7 bases. From germline, CDR1 is MNHEY and CDR2 SVGAGI. J lost 2 bases, V lost 0 bases, and 0 bases had no gene match. The CDR3 runs 14 residues. The CDR3 loop reads CASSYSGGQETQYF. CDR3 bases: TGTGCCAGCAGTTACTCGGGGGGGCAAGAGACCCAGTACTTC.

This clone has a single count. The V gene is TRBV7-9, the J gene TRBJ2-5; the match to TRBD2 covers 7 bases. The J call is doubtful: the DNA matches TRBJ2-7 better. Germline V gene sequence: CDR1 SEHNR, CDR2 FQNEAQ (reference sequence). There are 14 residues in the CDR3. The CDR3, as DNA: TGTGCCAGCAGCTTATTCAGCGGGGATTACGAGCAGTACTTC. It is translated as CASSLFSGDYEQYF.

The chain uses TRBV6-5 and TRBJ1-5; 8 bases line up with TRBD1. Germline V CDR1 and CDR2: MNHEY, SVGAGI. This CDR3 spans 15 amino acids. Trimming cost V 6 bases and J 3 bases; bases outside gene matches: 7. The CDR3 spells CASRRDRSFNQPQHF. CDR3 DNA sequence: TGTGCCAGCAGACGGGACAGGAGTTTCAATCAGCCCCAGCATTTT.

This chain uses TRBV7-3 with TRBJ1-2, with D possibly TRBD1 on 5 matching bases. Germline V gene data show CDR1 as SGHTA and CDR2 as FQGTGA. Trimming shortened V by 2 bases and J by 7 bases, and 14 bases separated the two germline ends. This CDR3 is 14 amino acids long. For the CDR3, the DNA is TGTGCCAGCAGCTTACAGGGCATCAAAGGTGGCTACACCTTC. As protein: CASSLQGIKGGYTF.

On this clone itself: Distinct nucleotide sequences in the sample also encode this CDR3. The chain combines TRBV27 with TRBJ1-2, with a possible D match to TRBD1 (6 bases). V was cut by 4 bases and J by 4 bases, with 16 bases left in between. The CDR3 is 15 residues long. Germline CDR1 MNHEY, CDR2 SMNVEV (reference sequence). The CDR3 protein is CASSSQGAPAYGYTF. The CDR3, as DNA: TGTGCCAGCAGTTCACAGGGAGCCCCCGCCTATGGCTACACCTTC.

The genes are TRBV6-4 and TRBJ1-2; D might be TRBD1 (5 bases). This CDR3 has 14 amino acids. Per germline, CDR1 MRHNA and CDR2 SNTAGT. Trimming cost V 5 bases and J 6 bases, with 16 bases left between them. The DNA for the CDR3 is TGTGCCAGCAGTCCCTTCCAGGGACTGGATGGCTACACCTTC. Amino acids: CASSPFQGLDGYTF.

V gene TRBV6-1 combines with J gene TRBJ2-7; D gene ambiguous. Germline V gene data show CDR1 as MNHNS and CDR2 as SASEGT. The ends were cut back, 6 bases at V and 5 bases at J, with 8 bases in the middle. This CDR3 has 11 residues. The CDR3 DNA reads as TGTGCCAGCAGGATAGTTGACGAGCAGTACTTC. Translation: CASRIVDEQYF.

As concerns this clone: A read error may account for a junction end that differs from germline. The V and J genes are TRBV13 and TRBJ1-1; no clear D gene. The CDR3 has 14 residues. Looked up from germline, CDR1 is PRHDT and CDR2 is FYEKMQ (reference sequence). CDR3 nucleotides: TGTGCCAGCAGCATAGGTAGACGGGTGCCGGAAGCTTTCTTT. Translation gives CASSIGRRVPEAFF.

This clone was seen only a few times. The rearrangement uses TRBV28 and TRBJ1-5, with D possibly TRBD1 on 5 matching bases. Germline V gene lookup returns CDR1 MDHEN and CDR2 SYDVKM. The CDR3 spans 16 residues. With 6 bases removed from V and 0 bases from J, the gap between germline ends came to 15 bases. The CDR3 DNA reads TGTGCCAGCAGGGTAACCGACAGTTATAGCAATCAGCCCCAGCATTTT. This translates into CASRVTDSYSNQPQHF.

The chain is built from TRBV27 and TRBJ1-6; 8 nucleotides agree with TRBD1. V trimming: 4 bases; J trimming: 3 bases; junction bases outside the gene matches: 8. The CDR3 runs to 17 residues. Germline CDR1 reads MNHEY; CDR2 reads SMNVEV (reference sequence). This CDR3 reads CASSSRTGRVYNSPLHF. The CDR3 region has the DNA TGTGCCAGCAGTTCGCGGACAGGGAGGGTCTATAATTCACCCCTCCACTTT.

The gene calls are TRBV4-1 and TRBJ2-1, with unresolved D. Germline CDR1 is MGHRA and CDR2 is YSYEKL. V was cut by 0 bases and J by 0 bases, with 6 bases left in between. The CDR3 extends over 15 amino acids. In nucleotides, the CDR3 is TGCGCCAGCAGCCAAGACGGCGGCTCCTACAATGAGCAGTTCTTC. Translation gives CASSQDGGSYNEQFF.

V and J are TRBV5-1 and TRBJ2-1; D may be TRBD2 (5 bases). The V gene's germline CDR1 is SGHRS and CDR2 YFSETQ. The V end lost 0 bases, the J end lost 9 bases, and 19 bases lay between the germline ends. This CDR3 has 16 amino acids. CDR3 in DNA: TGCGCCAGCAGCTTGGCTCTTGGACTCTCCTACGGTGAGCAGTTCTTC. Its translation is CASSLALGLSYGEQFF. The whole variable domain, remainder taken from reference TRBV5-1 and TRBJ2-1, is KAGVTQTPRYLIKTRGQQVTLSCSPISGHRSVSWYQQTPGQGLQFLFEYFSETQRNKGNFPGRFSGRQFSNSRSEMNVSTLELGDSALYLCASSLALGLSYGEQFFGPGTRLTVL.

This chain links TRBV5-1 with TRBJ1-1, with 8 bases lining up with TRBD1. After removal of 3 bases from V and 3 bases from J, the junction contained 4 bases not matched to a gene. This CDR3 spans 14 amino acids. Germline CDR1 SGHRS, CDR2 YFSETQ. For the CDR3, the DNA is TGCGCCAGCAGCTCACAGGGGGTAGACACTGAAGCTTTCTTT. Protein product: CASSSQGVDTEAFF.

This chain uses TRBV6-5 with TRBJ2-1; 8 bases agree with TRBD2. Germline CDR1 reads MNHEY; CDR2 reads SVGAGI. Losses at the gene ends were 6 bases for V and 8 bases for J; bases not matched to a gene: 12. This CDR3 has 15 residues. The CDR3 region is CASSSGGLASYEQFF. In DNA, the CDR3 is TGTGCCAGCAGCTCGGGAGGACTAGCATCTTATGAGCAGTTCTTC.

The chain carries TRBV5-1 and TRBJ2-5; 12 positions agree with TRBD2. Germline loops: CDR1 SGHRS, CDR2 YFSETQ. This CDR3 has 15 amino acids. Germline trimming cut 1 base from V and 4 bases from J; bases unmatched to any gene: 2. CDR3 in amino acids: CASSLQTSGGETQYF. CDR3 coding DNA: TGCGCCAGCAGCTTGCAGACTAGCGGGGGAGAGACCCAGTACTTC. Supplemented by reference TRBV5-1 and TRBJ2-5, the full variable domain reads KAGVTQTPRYLIKTRGQQVTLSCSPISGHRSVSWYQQTPGQGLQFLFEYFSETQRNKGNFPGRFSGRQFSNSRSEMNVSTLELGDSALYLCASSLQTSGGETQYFGPGTRLLVL.

This clone has more than one count but fewer than ten. The genes are TRBV19 and TRBJ1-2; 7 bases are shared with TRBD1. CDR1 is LNHDA and CDR2 is SQIVND in the germline V gene (reference sequence). The CDR3 totals 14 residues. V shed 1 base and J 3 bases; nucleotides not matched to a gene: 2. The CDR3 region is CASSIATGDYGYTF. CDR3 DNA sequence: TGTGCCAGTAGTATAGCCACAGGGGACTATGGCTACACCTTC.

Regarding this clone: Other DNA sequences in this sample translate to the same CDR3. This chain uses TRBV19 with TRBJ1-2; TRBD1 agrees at 8 bases. This CDR3 spans 15 amino acids. J lost 4 bases, V lost 3 bases, and 7 bases had no gene match. CDR1 and CDR2 (germline): LNHDA, SQIVND (reference sequence). As DNA, the CDR3 is TGTGCCAGTAGTATCGGGCAGGGGGCTGCCTATGGCTACACCTTC. Its translation is CASSIGQGAAYGYTF. Based on the CDR3 plus reference TRBV19 and TRBJ1-2, the full variable domain is DGGITQSPKYLFRKEGQNVTLSCEQNLNHDAMYWYRQDPGQGLRLIYYSQIVNDFQKGDIAEGYSVSREKKESFPLTVTSAQKNPTAFYLCASSIGQGAAYGYTFGSGTRLTVV.

The chain links TRBV30 to TRBJ2-5; D unresolved. The DNA end lines up better with TRBJ2-7; the J call may be wrong. The CDR3 is 13 residues long. From germline, CDR1 is GTSNPN and CDR2 SVGIG (reference sequence). The CDR3 here is CAWSVRGGGEQYF. CDR3 sequence (DNA): TGTGCCTGGAGTGTACGAGGCGGCGGCGAGCAGTACTTC.

This clone has only one observation. In the same sample, other DNA sequences code for this CDR3. This chain uses TRBV7-9 with TRBJ1-5, with D possibly TRBD1 on 6 matching bases. The germline V gene encodes CDR1 SEHNR and CDR2 FQNEAQ (reference sequence). V gave up 7 bases and J gave up 0 bases, with 16 bases separating them. The CDR3 sequence is 16 residues long. The DNA of the CDR3 is TGTGCCAGCAATTCGGGGCAGGGGAGTAGCAATCAGCCCCAGCATTTT. Translated, it gives CASNSGQGSSNQPQHF.

The table lists this clone with a count of one. V gene TRBV6-4 combines with J gene TRBJ2-7; maybe TRBD1 (6 bases). Trimming cost V 5 bases and J 1 base, with 15 bases left between them. Germline V lookup: CDR1 MRHNA, CDR2 SNTAGT. This CDR3 contains 15 residues. The CDR3 sequence: CASSPAPGVSYEQYF. The CDR3 DNA reads as TGTGCCAGCAGTCCGGCGCCAGGGGTGTCCTACGAGCAGTACTTC.

CDR3 protein: CASSEGDRRNSPLHF. As DNA, the CDR3 is TGTGCCAGCAGTGAGGGGGACAGAAGGAATTCACCCCTCCACTTT. V and J are TRBV6-4 and TRBJ1-6; 7 bases align to TRBD1. The CDR3 has 15 amino acids. Per the germline V gene, CDR1 is MRHNA and CDR2 is SNTAGT. The V segment lost 3 bases and the J segment 7 bases; nucleotides outside the gene matches: 6.

The chain combines TRBV2 with TRBJ2-1; D is perhaps TRBD1 (5 bases). Trimming stripped 4 bases from V and 9 bases from J, with 13 bases between. The germline CDR1 and CDR2 sequences are SNHLY and FYNNEI. The CDR3 is 13 amino acids. The CDR3 DNA is TGTGCCAGCAGTGTATCTAGGGGCGGTGAGCAGTTCTTC. Protein sequence: CASSVSRGGEQFF.